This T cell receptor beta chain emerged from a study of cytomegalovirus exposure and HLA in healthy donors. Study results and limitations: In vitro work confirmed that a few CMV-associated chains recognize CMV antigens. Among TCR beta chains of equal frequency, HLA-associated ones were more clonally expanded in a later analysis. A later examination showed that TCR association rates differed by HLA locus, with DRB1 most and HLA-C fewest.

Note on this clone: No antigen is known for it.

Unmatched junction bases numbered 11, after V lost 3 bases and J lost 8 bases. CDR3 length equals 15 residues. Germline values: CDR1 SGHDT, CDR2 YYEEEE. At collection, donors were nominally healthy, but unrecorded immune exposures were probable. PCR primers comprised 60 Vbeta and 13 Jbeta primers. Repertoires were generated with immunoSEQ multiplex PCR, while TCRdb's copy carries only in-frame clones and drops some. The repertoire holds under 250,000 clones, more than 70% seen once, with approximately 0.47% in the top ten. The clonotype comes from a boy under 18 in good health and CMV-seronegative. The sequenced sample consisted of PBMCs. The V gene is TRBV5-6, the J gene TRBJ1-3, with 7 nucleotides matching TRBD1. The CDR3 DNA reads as TGTGCCAGCAGCTCGGGGACAGCCTGGTCACACACCATATATTTT. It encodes CASSSGTAWSHTIYF.